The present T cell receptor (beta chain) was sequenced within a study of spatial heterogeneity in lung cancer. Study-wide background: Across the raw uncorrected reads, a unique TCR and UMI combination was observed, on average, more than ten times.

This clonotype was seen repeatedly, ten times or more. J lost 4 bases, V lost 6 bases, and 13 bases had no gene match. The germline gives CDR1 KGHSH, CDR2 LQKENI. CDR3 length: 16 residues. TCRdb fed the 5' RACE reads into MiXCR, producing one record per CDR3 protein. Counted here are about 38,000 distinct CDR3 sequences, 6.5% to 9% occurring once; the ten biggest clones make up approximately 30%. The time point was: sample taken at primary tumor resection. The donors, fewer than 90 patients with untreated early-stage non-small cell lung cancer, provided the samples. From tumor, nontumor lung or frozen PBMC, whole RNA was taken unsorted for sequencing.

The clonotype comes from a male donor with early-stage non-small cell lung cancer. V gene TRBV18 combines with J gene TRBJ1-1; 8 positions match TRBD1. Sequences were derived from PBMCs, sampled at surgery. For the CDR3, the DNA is TGTGCCAGCTCCCTCCAGGGGGCAGGAACCTTCACTGAAGCTTTCTTT. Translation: CASSLQGAGTFTEAFF.